A selection of T cell receptor beta chains follows, all from one sample in a study of CD8+ T cells in alopecia areata. The repertoire was sequenced with immunoSEQ multiplex PCR; TCRdb's copy has only in-frame clones and lacks some. This sample has 60,000 to 70,000 clones, with around 49% found just once. The sample here was CD8+ T cells sorted from blood, taken at week 0. The receptors were sampled from a human donor with alopecia areata. Each CDR3 is given with its conserved first and last residue. The D gene is left open where the match is weak. The listing skips clone size in some rows; elsewhere it reads once, few, many or a size class.

j_call cdr3_length d_call clone_size v_call cdr3_aa cdr3_nt
TRBJ2-7 16 TRBD1 - TRBV28 CASSPVGQGILGEQYF TGTGCCAGCAGTCCTGTGGGACAGGGGATTTTAGGAGAGCAGTACTTC
TRBJ1-1 10 - few TRBV29-1 CSVGTPEAFF TGCAGCGTTGGGACACCTGAAGCTTTCTTT
TRBJ1-2 14 - - TRBV6-1 CASSASVGDYGYTF TGTGCCAGCAGTGCATCCGTGGGTGACTATGGCTACACCTTC
TRBJ2-1 17 TRBD2 - TRBV4-1 CASSQDGSGRALYEQFF TGCGCCAGCAGCCAAGATGGGAGCGGGAGGGCCCTGTATGAGCAGTTCTTC
TRBJ2-7 14 TRBD2 - TRBV29-1 CSVELAGGSYEQYF TGCAGCGTTGAATTAGCGGGAGGCTCCTACGAGCAGTACTTC
TRBJ2-5 15 - many TRBV4-1 CASSQDGGGGETQYF TGCGCCAGCAGCCAAGATGGGGGCGGTGGGGAGACCCAGTACTTC
TRBJ1-1 15 TRBD1 - TRBV7-3 CASSFQGGNRTEAFF TGTGCCAGCAGTTTCCAAGGGGGCAACAGAACTGAAGCTTTCTTT
TRBJ2-1 12 - - TRBV29-1 CSVEPSYNEQFF TGCAGCGTTGAACCTTCCTACAATGAGCAGTTCTTC
TRBJ2-2 14 - - TRBV4-3 CASRRGTNTGELFF TGCGCCAGCAGACGGGGGACGAACACCGGGGAGCTGTTTTTT
TRBJ2-2 14 TRBD1 - TRBV2 CAIPDRGHPGELFF TGTGCCATCCCGGACAGGGGGCATCCCGGGGAGCTGTTTTTT
TRBJ1-1 13 - - TRBV7-6 CASSLAGVSEAFF TGTGCCAGCAGCTTAGCGGGGGTCAGCGAAGCTTTCTTT
TRBJ2-7 15 TRBD2 - TRBV27 CASSIPGLAMYEQYF TGTGCCAGCAGTATACCGGGACTAGCGATGTACGAGCAGTACTTC
TRBJ2-4 15 - - TRBV4-1 CASSPLGQGENIQYF TGCGCCAGCAGCCCCCTCGGGCAGGGTGAAAACATTCAGTACTTC
TRBJ2-7 14 - - TRBV7-9 CASSPRATTYEQYF TGTGCCAGCAGCCCTCGTGCAACCACTTACGAGCAGTACTTC
TRBJ2-7 12 - - TRBV16 CASSQSTGEQYF TGTGCCAGCAGCCAGAGCACTGGCGAGCAGTACTTC
TRBJ1-1 15 TRBD1 - TRBV4-1 CASSRWTGENTEAFF TGCGCCAGCAGCCGTTGGACAGGAGAGAACACTGAAGCTTTCTTT
TRBJ2-1 12 - few TRBV6-5 CASSPPGDEQFF TGTGCCAGCAGCCCACCGGGAGACGAGCAGTTCTTC
TRBJ2-7 14 - - TRBV9 CASSVGSRPGEQYF TGTGCCAGCAGCGTAGGTTCTAGGCCGGGCGAGCAGTACTTC